This T cell receptor beta chain was obtained from a study of OX40 agonist ivuxolimab in advanced cancers. As for the study in general: An agonistic human IgG2 monoclonal antibody against OX40 (CD134) was given. Aged roughly 23 to 79 with a mean of approximately 57 years, they were roughly 83% male.

Libraries were prepared by immunoSEQ multiplex PCR; TCRdb keeps only in-frame clonotypes and omits some of them. The sample has fewer than 60,000 clones, approximately 79% seen once. Trimming took 10 bases from V and 0 from J, leaving 9 bases between them. Germline V lookup: CDR1 MNHNS, CDR2 SASEGT. The CDR3 is 12 amino acids. The sequencing used CD4+ or CD8+ T cells sorted from blood, collected in a trial of the OX40 agonist ivuxolimab. This chain uses TRBV6-1 with TRBJ1-1; the D is unclear. The receptor was isolated from an adult with an advanced solid tumor such as melanoma, head and neck, liver or kidney cancer. The CDR3 nucleotides read TGTGCCACCATCCGTCTGAACACTGAAGCTTTCTTT. It encodes CATIRLNTEAFF.